Listed here is a single T cell receptor (delta chain). The specificity of this receptor is unknown. A read error is the likely source, as a far larger clone sits one nucleotide away. The same CDR3 also results from other DNA sequences found in this sample. The library came from multiplex PCR. A 32-plex assay, with primers for all 8 TRDV and 4 TRDJ genes spanning the CDR3, was used to amplify the genomic DNA. A 12-nucleotide UMI was added during about 3 barcoding PCR cycles, followed by a second PCR with Illumina adapter primers. Libraries were purified with AMPure XP beads and quality-checked on a Fragment Analyzer with the HS NGS Fragment kit. Sequencing was run on an Illumina MiniSeq mid-output kit with 20% PhiX and 150 cycles of paired-end reads. From the authors' description of their analysis: Reads were processed with MIGEC version 1.2.9 to group reads by UMI and build error-corrected consensus sequences. Modified VDJtools version 1.2.1 scripts and the tcR R package were used for post-processing. TCRdb reanalyzed the public reads with the CATT caller, and identical DNA sequences were merged afterwards. TCRdb, not the original authors, processed these V and J calls. The sample has roughly 5,200 delta-chain clones on record, around 9.9% of them singletons. Of the sample, 53% falls within the top ten clones.

Unmatched junction bases come to 12, with V trimmed by 0 bases and J by 0 bases. From the cysteine through the phenylalanine, the CDR3 covers 20 amino acids. This entry keeps only the CDR3 DNA: 60 bases, framed from base 1. The germline V gene encodes CDR1 GEAIGNYY and CDR2 EKD. These data originate in a study of DNA immune sequencing with unique molecular identifiers (dated by TCRdb to the early 2020s). In terms of the full investigation: Immunomagnetic cell separation was used to enrich gammadelta T cells from buffy coats, and the genomic DNA of the enriched gammadelta T cells was sequenced. Fluorescence-activated cell sorting was used to enrich gammadelta T cells from the PBMC of over 9 healthy individuals. To compare enriched and non-enriched samples, approximately 100 ng of enriched gammadelta T-cell DNA and 1 ug of non-enriched PBMC DNA were sequenced. An ultrasensitive DNA-based TRD repertoire sequencing method using PCR-introduced unique molecular identifiers was developed and validated in the study. The method was checked using synthetic reference molecules and blood samples from healthy people. Donors were healthy individuals, with under eleven donors profiled from sorted peripheral blood gammadelta T cells.

The paper's findings and limits, for the study overall: The primer-based approach cannot detect novel TRD sequences that are not targeted by the primers. TRDV2 paired with TRDJ1 was the most common TRD rearrangement among clonotypes in healthy donors. Variation in TRD repertoire diversity was observed between healthy donors, with several donors found to be highly oligoclonal, in that the top 5 clonotypes exceeded half of productive molecules.

This clonotype was obtained from a human donor in good health. Sequencing used gamma-delta T cells enriched from blood buffy coat, or unenriched PBMCs (not recorded which). The V gene is TRDV2 and the J gene is TRDJ1; 13 middle bases align to TRDD3. The sequenced DNA is TGTGCCTGTGACACCGTCGCTACTGGGGGATACGGTGGGTACACCGATAAACTCATCTTT. Protein translation: CACDTVATGGYGGYTDKLIF.